Listed below are T cell receptor beta chains from one sample, sequenced in a study of T cell responses to AZD1222 COVID-19 vaccine. Sequenced by immunoSEQ multiplex PCR; TCRdb stores in-frame clones only, minus some. Among around 83,000 clones listed, 70% to 90% were seen once. The sequenced sample was peripheral blood, obtained on day 0 of AZD1222 vaccination. The receptors were gathered from an adult in good health. CDR3s include the opening cysteine and the closing phenylalanine or tryptophan. D genes are given only for firm matches. The size of a clone is reported for some rows only, either as once, few or many, or as a class for expanded clones.

d_call	v_call	j_call	clone_size	cdr3_nt	cdr3_aa
-	TRBV18	TRBJ1-4	-	TGTGCCAGCTCACCAAACGAGCGAAATGAAAAACTGTTTTTT	CASSPNERNEKLFF
TRBD1	TRBV6-1	TRBJ2-7	-	TGTGCCAGCAGTGAAGGGGACAGGGGACCCTACGAGCAGTACTTC	CASSEGDRGPYEQYF
-	TRBV5-6	TRBJ2-3	-	TGTGCCAGCGGCCGGACAGGCACAGATACGCAGTATTTT	CASGRTGTDTQYF
-	TRBV6-1	TRBJ1-3	-	TGTGCCAGCAGTGAGACGGGGAGCGGAAACACCATATATTTT	CASSETGSGNTIYF
TRBD1	TRBV5-1	TRBJ1-1	-	TGCGCCAGCAGCTTGGACAGGGGGAGGACTGAAGCTTTCTTT	CASSLDRGRTEAFF
TRBD1	TRBV6-5	TRBJ2-1	-	TGTGCCAGCAGTTACTCGGGACAGATCTACAATGAGCAGTTCTTC	CASSYSGQIYNEQFF
TRBD2	TRBV4-3	TRBJ2-2	-	TGCGCCAGCAGCCAAGAACTGACTAGCAGAACCGGGGAGCTGTTTTTT	CASSQELTSRTGELFF
TRBD2	TRBV28	TRBJ2-7	few	TGTGCCAGCAGCCCAATCGTACGGGGGAAGCGGGAGGGCCCTGCGGGAAACGAGCAGTACTTC	CASSPIVRGKREGPAGNEQYF
-	TRBV27	TRBJ2-1	-	TGTGCCAGCAGTCGCCAGGGACACTCCTACAATGAGCAGTTCTTC	CASSRQGHSYNEQFF
-	TRBV4-3	TRBJ1-6	-	TGCGCCAGCAGCCAAGCCCGGGCCCTGAGCTCCTATAATTCACCCCTCCACTTT	CASSQARALSSYNSPLHF
TRBD2	TRBV19	TRBJ2-1	-	TGTGCCAGTAGTACGGGACTAGAGGGGAATGAGCAGTTCTTC	CASSTGLEGNEQFF
-	TRBV15	TRBJ1-6	few	TGTGCCACCAGCAGAGATCTGCAGGGTTCACCCCTCCACTTT	CATSRDLQGSPLHF
-	TRBV7-8	TRBJ1-2	-	TGTGCCAGCAGCTTAGGGGCGCAGGGGACCTATGGCTACACCTTC	CASSLGAQGTYGYTF